This T cell receptor beta chain was sequenced during a study of PD-L1 blockade in urothelial cancer. Across the whole study: Blood analysis occurred 3 weeks (second dose) and 6 weeks after treatment start.

Assay: immunoSEQ multiplex PCR; the TCRdb copy retains only in-frame clones and omits some. The sample gives fewer than 40,000 clones, about nine tenths of which show up once; under 9.5% is in the top ten. The germline V gene encodes CDR1 SGHTA and CDR2 FQGNSA. The CDR3 loop spans 17 amino acids. V dropped 5 bases and J dropped 4 bases, with 22 bases sitting between them. Material: PBMCs, obtained around atezolizumab (anti-PD-L1) treatment. This chain uses TRBV7-2 with TRBJ2-3, with a weak D call TRBD2 (6 bases). This sequence originates from a man between 65 and 80 years old with urothelial cancer. CDR3 sequence reads: CASSPFPSGRTADTQYF. The CDR3 DNA reads TGTGCCAGCAGCCCCTTTCCCTCCGGGAGAACGGCAGATACGCAGTATTTT.